The 30 T cell receptor beta chains below were found in one sample sequenced in a study of blood T cell repertoires in COVID-19. Assay used: immunoSEQ multiplex PCR; TCRdb lists only in-frame clones, some missing. The sample consists of 150,000 to 180,000 clones, more than 80% of them appearing once. The sample taken for sequencing was peripheral blood. These receptors were taken from a man in his fifties with acute or convalescent COVID-19.

The chain joins TRBV5-6 to TRBJ1-2, with no clear D. Trimming pared 3 bases from V and 3 bases from J, leaving 9 bases between. Germline CDR1 SGHDT, CDR2 YYEEEE. The CDR3 runs to 13 residues. CDR3 coding DNA: TGTGCCAGCAGCTCATACACAGACTATGGCTACACCTTC. It specifies CASSSYTDYGYTF.

This sequence joins TRBV5-1 and TRBJ1-1; D ambiguous. Trimming pared 1 base from V and 5 bases from J, leaving 12 bases between. In germline, CDR1 is SGHRS, CDR2 YFSETQ. This CDR3 is built from 14 residues. For the CDR3, the DNA is TGCGCCAGCAGCTTGAACAGCCCGGGGACTGAAGCTTTCTTT. Translating gives CASSLNSPGTEAFF.

This chain uses TRBV5-5 with TRBJ2-2; 12 bases line up with TRBD2. Trimming took 3 bases from V and 7 from J; bases not matched to a gene: 13. The CDR3 sequence is 18 residues long. Germline CDR1 is SGHKS and CDR2 is YYEKEE (reference sequence). Here the CDR3 reads CASSSSGLAGGKGGELFF. The DNA of the CDR3 is TGTGCCAGCAGCTCAAGCGGCCTAGCGGGAGGGAAGGGCGGGGAGCTGTTTTTT.

The J gene is TRBJ2-2, the V gene TRBV9; D not resolved. In germline, CDR1 is SGDLS, CDR2 YYNGEE. CDR3 size: 16 residues. V lost 0 bases to trimming and J lost 0 bases, with 9 bases between them. DNA for the CDR3: TGTGCCAGCAGCGTAGGCCAGGTCGCGAACACCGGGGAGCTGTTTTTT. Translation: CASSVGQVANTGELFF.

The chain couples TRBV5-6 to TRBJ2-1, with 10 bases matching TRBD2. Losses at the gene ends were 2 bases for V and 8 bases for J; bases not matched to a gene: 4. The germline V gene encodes CDR1 SGHDT and CDR2 YYEEEE. This CDR3 contains 14 residues. In DNA, the CDR3 is TGTGCCAGCAGCTTAACCGGGACTAGCGATGAGCAGTTCTTC. Translated, it gives CASSLTGTSDEQFF.

The genes are TRBV28 and TRBJ1-3; D remains ambiguous. The germline V gene encodes CDR1 MDHEN and CDR2 SYDVKM. With 7 bases removed from V and 5 bases from J, the gap between germline ends came to 12 bases. CDR3 length: 13 amino acids. The CDR3: CASISRKRNTIYF. In DNA form, the CDR3 reads TGTGCCAGCATCAGCAGGAAAAGAAACACCATATATTTT.

The V call is TRBV7-9, the J call TRBJ1-2; 7 bases match TRBD1. Trimming took 3 bases from V and 3 from J; bases not matched to a gene: 7. The germline CDR1 and CDR2 sequences are SEHNR and FQNEAQ (reference sequence). The CDR3 is 15 amino acids. The CDR3, as DNA: TGTGCCAGCAGCTTTCTTCCGGGACAGTACTATGGCTACACCTTC. This sequence encodes CASSFLPGQYYGYTF.

The rearrangement joins TRBV19 to TRBJ2-1; 7 nucleotides align to TRBD2. CDR3 length: 16 residues. The ends lost 4 bases at V and 10 bases at J; junction bases unmatched: 16. Germline CDR1 LNHDA, CDR2 SQIVND (reference sequence). The CDR3 sequence: CASSTASRVRGGEQFF. DNA for the CDR3: TGTGCCAGTAGTACAGCCAGCCGAGTAAGGGGAGGGGAGCAGTTCTTC.

This clone was observed a single time. The chain employs TRBV5-1 and TRBJ2-7, with TRBD2 matching 11 bases. Trimming cost V 4 bases and J 4 bases; bases outside gene matches: 10. CDR1 and CDR2 (germline): SGHRS, YFSETQ. The CDR3 spans 16 residues. The CDR3 nucleotides are TGCGCCAGCAGCCCAGAACTAGCGGGGGCAATGTACGAGCAGTACTTC. Translation: CASSPELAGAMYEQYF.

The CDR3 DNA reads TGTGCCAGCAGTATGGGACTAGCGGACTACGAGCAGTACGTC. It encodes CASSMGLADYEQYV. This sequence joins TRBV28 and TRBJ2-7, with 11 nucleotides matching TRBD2. Losses at the gene ends were 5 bases for V and 3 bases for J; bases not matched to a gene: 3. Germline-derived CDR1 and CDR2 are MDHEN and SYDVKM. This CDR3 has 14 amino acids.

The chain is built from TRBV5-1 and TRBJ2-7; D not certain. The germline V gene has CDR1 SGHRS and CDR2 YFSETQ. Trimming took 4 bases from V and 2 from J, leaving 10 bases between them. The CDR3 is made up of 13 amino acids. Here the CDR3 DNA reads TGCGCCAGCAGCCGAACTTTGCCCTACGAGCAGTACGTC. Protein product: CASSRTLPYEQYV.

V gene TRBV27 combines with J gene TRBJ2-1; no reliable D call. From germline, CDR1 is MNHEY and CDR2 SMNVEV (reference sequence). CDR3 length: 13 amino acids. V lost 5 bases to trimming and J lost 8 bases, with 13 bases between them. The CDR3, as DNA: TGTGCCAGCAGTAGGCTAGGAAGGCATGAGCAGTTCTTC. Translating gives CASSRLGRHEQFF.

The chain links TRBV29-1 to TRBJ1-1; TRBD1 aligns across 9 bases. V shed 4 bases and J 6 bases; nucleotides not matched to a gene: 0. This CDR3 spans 11 amino acids. The V gene's germline CDR1 is SQVTM and CDR2 ANQGSEA. The CDR3 DNA reads TGCAGCGTTGGACAGGGGGCTGAAGCTTTCTTT. Protein: CSVGQGAEAFF.

The gene calls are TRBV5-4 and TRBJ2-3, with 7 bases that match TRBD2. Germline trimming cut 4 bases from V and 0 bases from J; bases unmatched to any gene: 8. CDR3 length: 16 residues. Per germline, CDR1 SGHNT and CDR2 YYREEE (reference sequence). In DNA, the CDR3 is TGTGCCAGCAGCATGGGGGGGGAACCTAGCACAGATACGCAGTATTTT. Translation: CASSMGGEPSTDTQYF.

Turning to this clone: An end of the junction does not agree with germline; a read error may underlie this. The chain has TRBV6-2 or TRBV6-3 and TRBJ2-2; D ambiguous. Germline V gene sequence: CDR1 MNHEY, CDR2 SVGEGT. This CDR3 has 15 amino acids. CDR3 in amino acids: CASSRVLVNAGELFF. The CDR3 DNA reads TGTGCCAGCAGTCGCGTTCTAGTGAACGCCGGGGAGCTGTTTTTT.

This clone has just one count. The chain has TRBV7-2 and TRBJ1-5; D gene uncertain. This CDR3 comprises 14 residues. CDR1 is SGHTA, CDR2 FQGNSA, per germline. V was trimmed by 1 base and J by 4 bases, leaving 8 bases between them. The CDR3: CASSLVPTNQPQHF. CDR3 nucleotide sequence: TGTGCCAGCAGCTTAGTACCCACAAATCAGCCCCAGCATTTT.

The V call is TRBV6-5, the J call TRBJ1-2, with 7 nucleotides matching TRBD1. The germline V gene encodes CDR1 MNHEY and CDR2 SVGAGI. CDR3 length equals 13 residues. V lost 5 bases and J lost 4; bases outside the gene matches: 4. This chain's CDR3 is CASSTQGSYGYTF. In DNA form, the CDR3 reads TGTGCCAGCAGTACACAGGGGAGCTATGGCTACACCTTC.

The chain has TRBV28 and TRBJ2-2; 10 bases match TRBD1. V gave up 8 bases and J gave up 5 bases; unmatched junction bases: 5. The CDR3 contains 14 residues. Germline V lookup: CDR1 MDHEN, CDR2 SYDVKM. CDR3 bases: TGTGCCAGCCGCGGACAGGGGGAAACCGGGGAGCTGTTTTTT. Protein sequence: CASRGQGETGELFF.

This clone was picked up a small number of times. The chain links TRBV6-5 to TRBJ1-5; no firm D call. The V and J ends lost 6 bases and 0 bases respectively, with 6 bases between them. Germline-derived CDR1 and CDR2 are MNHEY and SVGAGI. The CDR3 totals 13 residues. The CDR3: CASRFNSNQPQHF. The CDR3 DNA reads TGTGCCAGCAGGTTCAATAGCAATCAGCCCCAGCATTTT.

This sequence joins TRBV27 and TRBJ2-5; TRBD2 is a possible D gene (6 bases). V lost 3 bases and J 7 bases, leaving 18 bases between the germline ends. Per the germline V gene, CDR1 is MNHEY and CDR2 is SMNVEV (reference sequence). The CDR3 has 15 amino acids. In DNA form, the CDR3 reads TGTGCCAGCAGTTTGCGGGGCCGCGGAGCAAGGACCCAGTACTTC. It yields the protein CASSLRGRGARTQYF.

The CDR3, as DNA: TGCGCCAGCAGACGTCCCGGGACACACAATGAGCAGTTCTTC. Its protein product is CASRRPGTHNEQFF. The rearrangement joins TRBV5-1 to TRBJ2-1, with D maybe TRBD1 (6 bases). The ends were cut back, 5 bases at V and 5 bases at J, with 14 bases in the middle. CDR3 size: 14 residues. CDR1 is SGHRS, CDR2 YFSETQ, per germline.

This chain joins TRBV18 and TRBJ2-2, with TRBD2 identical over 14 bases. There are 18 residues in the CDR3. Germline trimming cut 5 bases from V and 3 bases from J; bases unmatched to any gene: 8. Germline V gene data show CDR1 as KGHSH and CDR2 as LQKENI. The CDR3 coding sequence is TGTGCCAGCTCATCGGGACTAGCGGGAGCATCGGACACCGGGGAGCTGTTTTTT. Residues: CASSSGLAGASDTGELFF.

The genes are TRBV7-9 and TRBJ1-2; the match to TRBD1 covers 7 bases. V shed 1 base and J 6 bases; nucleotides not matched to a gene: 5. The CDR3 is made up of 14 amino acids. Germline-derived CDR1 and CDR2 are SEHNR and FQNEAQ (reference sequence). CDR3 nucleotides: TGTGCCAGCAGCTTAGTCCGGACAGGAGATGGCTACACCTTC. It is translated as CASSLVRTGDGYTF.

V gene TRBV4-1 combines with J gene TRBJ2-7; TRBD1 aligns across 8 bases. The CDR3 consists of 14 residues. The V segment lost 3 bases and the J segment 4 bases; nucleotides outside the gene matches: 5. The V gene's germline CDR1 is MGHRA and CDR2 YSYEKL. CDR3 region: CASSQGTGDYEQYF. CDR3 DNA sequence: TGCGCCAGCAGCCAGGGGACAGGAGATTACGAGCAGTACTTC.

This chain connects TRBV28 to TRBJ1-2; D is undetermined. This CDR3 is built from 11 residues. V lost 7 bases and J 3 bases, leaving 6 bases between the germline ends. Per germline, CDR1 MDHEN and CDR2 SYDVKM. This CDR3 is CASNSHYGYTF. DNA of the CDR3: TGTGCCAGCAACAGTCACTATGGCTACACCTTC.

The genes are TRBV10-3 and TRBJ2-3, with 13 bases that match TRBD2. Germline V gives CDR1 ENHRY, CDR2 SYGVKD. This CDR3 has 19 residues. The J segment lost 2 bases and the V segment lost 6 bases, leaving 14 bases of the junction unmatched. This CDR3 reads CAISDTSGRARGNTDTQYF. CDR3 sequence (DNA): TGTGCCATCAGCGATACTAGCGGGAGGGCCAGGGGTAACACAGATACGCAGTATTTT.

The chain employs TRBV7-6 and TRBJ2-7, with 11 bases that match TRBD2. This CDR3 has 15 amino acids. V lost 6 bases, J lost 7 bases, and 11 bases stayed unmatched. Germline V CDR1 and CDR2: SGHVS, FNYEAQ. CDR3 sequence reads: CASSELAGATREQYF. CDR3 bases: TGTGCCAGCAGTGAACTAGCGGGAGCCACCAGGGAGCAGTACTTC.

The rearrangement uses TRBV5-8 and TRBJ1-2; D uncertain. Germline-derived CDR1 and CDR2 are SGHTS and YDEGEE. The CDR3 has 14 residues. Trimming shortened V by 3 bases and J by 2 bases, and 11 bases separated the two germline ends. CDR3 region: CASSSGLPNYGYTF. The CDR3 DNA reads as TGTGCCAGCAGCTCCGGGTTACCCAACTATGGCTACACCTTC.

The chain links TRBV5-1 to TRBJ1-1; tentative D call: TRBD1 (5 bases). The CDR3 sequence is 14 residues long. Trimming stripped 0 bases from V and 4 bases from J, with 10 bases between. Germline V gives CDR1 SGHRS, CDR2 YFSETQ. The CDR3 loop reads CASSLVEGITEAFF. Here the CDR3 DNA reads TGCGCCAGCAGCTTGGTGGAGGGGATCACTGAAGCTTTCTTT.

This chain connects TRBV19 to TRBJ1-1; no definite D call. The V gene's germline CDR1 is LNHDA and CDR2 SQIVND (reference sequence). This CDR3 comprises 15 residues. Trimming left V 5 bases short and J 4 bases short, with 17 bases between. CDR3 DNA: TGTGCCAGTAGTCCCCATGGCCGCCGGGTCACTGAAGCTTTCTTT. Its translation: CASSPHGRRVTEAFF.